This T cell receptor beta chain was identified in a study of T cell responses to AZD1222 COVID-19 vaccine. About the study: Pooling of second doses given at about 4 or about 12 weeks was done. Whole-study results and caveats: The repertoires were collected only after the peak T cell response. The breadth and depth of Spike-specific TCRs increased once two AZD1222 doses had been given. AZD1222 recipients seropositive at baseline numbered only six.

This clone showed up just a few times. Its matching antigen is unknown. The protocol was immunoSEQ multiplex PCR, while the TCRdb copy is restricted to in-frame clones and leaves out a portion. Of about 85,000 clones detected, 85% to 90% appear once; the ten largest clones hold roughly 7.5%. Here the sequenced sample was peripheral blood, taken on day 0 of AZD1222 vaccination. The source of this sequence is an adult in good health.

CDR3 nucleotides: TGTGCCAGCAGCCCCCGGGACGGCTTTAATTCACCCCTCCACTTT. Its protein is CASSPRDGFNSPLHF. The V and J genes are TRBV11-1 and TRBJ1-6, with D tentatively TRBD1 (5 bases). The germline V gene encodes CDR1 SGHAT and CDR2 FQDESV (reference sequence). The ends were cut back, 5 bases at V and 6 bases at J, with 14 bases in the middle. The CDR3 contains 15 residues.